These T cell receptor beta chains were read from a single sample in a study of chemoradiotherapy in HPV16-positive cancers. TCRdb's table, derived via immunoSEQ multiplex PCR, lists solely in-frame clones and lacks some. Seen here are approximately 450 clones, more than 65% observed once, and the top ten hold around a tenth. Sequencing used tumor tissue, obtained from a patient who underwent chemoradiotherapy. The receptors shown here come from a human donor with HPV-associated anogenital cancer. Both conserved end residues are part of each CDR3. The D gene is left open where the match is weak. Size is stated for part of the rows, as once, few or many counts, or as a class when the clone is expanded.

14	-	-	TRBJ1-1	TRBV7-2	TGTGCCAGCAGCCCCACATGGGGGGACACTGAAGCTTTCTTT	CASSPTWGDTEAFF
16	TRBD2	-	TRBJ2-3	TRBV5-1	TGCGCCAGCAGCTTGGTGGTAGCGGGGTGTTCAGATACGCAGTATTTT	CASSLVVAGCSDTQYF
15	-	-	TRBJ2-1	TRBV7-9	TGTGCCAGCAGCTTAGACAGGGACTCCTACAATGAGCAGTTCTTC	CASSLDRDSYNEQFF
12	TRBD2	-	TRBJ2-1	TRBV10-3	TGTGCCATCAGTGAGAGCGGGAGGGAGCAGTTCTTC	CAISESGREQFF
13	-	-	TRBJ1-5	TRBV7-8	TGTGCCAGCAGCTCCCAGGAACTAGCCACGCAGCATTTT	CASSSQELATQHF
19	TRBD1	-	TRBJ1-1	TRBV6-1	TGTGCCAGCAGTGAAATTCCTGGCTCGACAGGGAGCAGGAACACTGAAGCTTTCTTT	CASSEIPGSTGSRNTEAFF
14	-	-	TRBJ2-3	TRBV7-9	TGTGCCAGCAGCCCCCATTTTCTCACAGATACGCAGTATTTT	CASSPHFLTDTQYF
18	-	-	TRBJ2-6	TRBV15	TGTGCCACCAGCAGAGCGGCGAGTTCAGCCGCTGGGGCCAACGTCCTGACTTTC	CATSRAASSAAGANVLTF
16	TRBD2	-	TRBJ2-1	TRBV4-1	TGCGCCAGCAGCCAAGGAAGGGGCGGGAGATACAATGAGCAGTTCTTC	CASSQGRGGRYNEQFF
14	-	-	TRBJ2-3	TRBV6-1	TGTGCCAGCAGTGATGGGCCTAGCACAGATACGCAGTATTTT	CASSDGPSTDTQYF
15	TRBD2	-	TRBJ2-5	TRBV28	TGTGCCAGCAGTTTATTCACACTAGCGGGTCAGACCCAGTACTTC	CASSLFTLAGQTQYF
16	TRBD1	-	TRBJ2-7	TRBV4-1	TGCGCCAGCAGCCAAGGAATGGGACAGGGGCGATACGAGCAGTACTTC	CASSQGMGQGRYEQYF
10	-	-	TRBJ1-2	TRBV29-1	TGCAGCGTTGAAGAAGATGGCTACACCTTC	CSVEEDGYTF
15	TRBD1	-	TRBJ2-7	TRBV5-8	TGTGCCAGCAGCTTGGGGACAGGGAGTGGTTACGAGCAGTACTTC	CASSLGTGSGYEQYF
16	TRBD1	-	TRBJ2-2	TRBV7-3	TGTGCCAGCAGCTTAATGCCGGGACAGGGGGAAGGGGAGCTGTTTTTT	CASSLMPGQGEGELFF
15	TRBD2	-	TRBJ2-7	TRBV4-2	TGTGCCAGCAGAACGACTAGCGGGAGTATCGACGAGCAGTACTTC	CASRTTSGSIDEQYF
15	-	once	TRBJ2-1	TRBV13	TGTGCCAGCAGCGTCCAAGCGGGCGTACGAAATGAGCAGTTCTTC	CASSVQAGVRNEQFF
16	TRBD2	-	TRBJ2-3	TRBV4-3	TGCGCCAGCAGCCAAGATGGGACTAGCGGGCCAGATACGCAGTATTTT	CASSQDGTSGPDTQYF
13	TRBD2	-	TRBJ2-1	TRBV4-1	TGCGCCAGCAGCCCCCGGGGGGACAATGAGCAGTTCTTC	CASSPRGDNEQFF
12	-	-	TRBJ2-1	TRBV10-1	TGCGCCGGAGTTGGCCCTTGGAATGAGCAGTTCTTC	CAGVGPWNEQFF
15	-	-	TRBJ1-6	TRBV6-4	TGTGCCAGCAGTGACTCGGCAGGGTTAGGATCACCCCTCCACTTT	CASSDSAGLGSPLHF
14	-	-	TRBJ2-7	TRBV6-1	TGTGCCAGCAGTGAAGCGGGGGGCTCCTACGAGCAGTACTTC	CASSEAGGSYEQYF
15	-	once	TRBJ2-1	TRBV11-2	TGTGCCAGCAGCTTAGACAGGGACCCCTACAATGAGCAGTTCTTC	CASSLDRDPYNEQFF
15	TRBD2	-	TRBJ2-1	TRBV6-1	TGTGCCAGCAGTGAGCTAGCGGGGGGGTACAATGAGCAGTTCTTC	CASSELAGGYNEQFF
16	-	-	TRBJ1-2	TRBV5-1	TGCGCCAGCAGCCCGAGGGCAGGCGCTTCCCATTATGGCTACACCTTC	CASSPRAGASHYGYTF
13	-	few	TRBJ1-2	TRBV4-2	TGTGCCAGCAGCAAAGAAGGTCCAGTTGGCTACACCTTC	CASSKEGPVGYTF
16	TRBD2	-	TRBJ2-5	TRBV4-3	TGCGCCAGCAGCCCACGCGGGACTAGCGGAGAAGAGACCCAGTACTTC	CASSPRGTSGEETQYF
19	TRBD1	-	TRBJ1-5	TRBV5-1	TGCGCCAGCAGCCCGACAGGGTTGGGCATCTTAGGGGTGAATCAGCCCCAGCATTTT	CASSPTGLGILGVNQPQHF
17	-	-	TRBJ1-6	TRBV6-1	TGTGCCAGCAGTGAAAGGGGTGAGACGGATCCTTACTCACCCCTCCACTTT	CASSERGETDPYSPLHF
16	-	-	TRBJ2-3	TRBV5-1	TGCGCCAGCAGCTTGGGGGGCCGACTCTCCACAGATACGCAGTATTTT	CASSLGGRLSTDTQYF
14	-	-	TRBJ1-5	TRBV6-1	TGTGCCAGCGGTGACCTCAGTCCGGATCAGCCCCAGCATTTT	CASGDLSPDQPQHF